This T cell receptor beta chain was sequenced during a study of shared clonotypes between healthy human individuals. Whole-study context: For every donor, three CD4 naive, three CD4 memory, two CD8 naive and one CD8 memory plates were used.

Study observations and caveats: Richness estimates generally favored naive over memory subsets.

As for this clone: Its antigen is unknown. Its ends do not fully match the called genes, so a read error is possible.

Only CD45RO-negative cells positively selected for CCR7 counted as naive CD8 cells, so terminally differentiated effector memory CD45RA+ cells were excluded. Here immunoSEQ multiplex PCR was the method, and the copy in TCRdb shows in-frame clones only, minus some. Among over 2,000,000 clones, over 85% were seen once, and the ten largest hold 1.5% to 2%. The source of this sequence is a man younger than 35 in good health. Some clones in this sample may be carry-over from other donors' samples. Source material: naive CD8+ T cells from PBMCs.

DNA of the CDR3: TGTGCCAGCAGCCCCTGGGGAGGGAACGCCGGGGAGCTGTTTTTT. Protein product: CASSPWGGNAGELFF. This sequence joins TRBV13 and TRBJ2-2; 7 positions agree with TRBD2. Germline V gene sequence: CDR1 PRHDT, CDR2 FYEKMQ (reference sequence). The CDR3 runs to 15 residues.